This is a list of T cell receptor beta chains from one sample in a study of blood T cells in healthy people across ages. TCRdb re-derived calls from the 5' RACE reads in MiXCR, one entry per CDR3 protein. This table has hundreds of thousands of distinct CDR3 sequences, around 48% appearing once. The source material was blood. These receptors originate from a woman aged 60-70 years in good health. The CDR3 runs from the conserved cysteine through the conserved F or W. Fields, in order: J gene, D gene, V gene, clone size, CDR3 DNA, CDR3 protein. The D gene is left open where the match is weak. The size of a clone is reported for some rows only, either as once, few or many, or as a class for expanded clones.

j_gene: TRBJ2-2
d_gene: NA
v_gene: TRBV9
abundance: NA
CDR3nt: TGTGCCAGCAGCGTATCCGGGACTGGGGGCACCGGGGAGCTGTTTTTT
CDR3aa: CASSVSGTGGTGELFF

j_gene: TRBJ2-3
d_gene: TRBD2
v_gene: TRBV20-1
abundance: few
CDR3nt: TGCAGTGCATCTCTAGCGGGAGGGGCAGATACGCAGTATTTT
CDR3aa: CSASLAGGADTQYF

j_gene: TRBJ2-7
d_gene: NA
v_gene: TRBV27
abundance: NA
CDR3nt: TGTGCCAGCAGCCGCTCGGGAGACAGCTACGAGCAGTACTTC
CDR3aa: CASSRSGDSYEQYF

j_gene: TRBJ2-7
d_gene: NA
v_gene: TRBV20-1
abundance: once
CDR3nt: TGCAGTGCAAAGCCGGGTAGCGGAACCTACGAGCAGTACTTC
CDR3aa: CSAKPGSGTYEQYF

j_gene: TRBJ2-7
d_gene: NA
v_gene: TRBV4-2
abundance: NA
CDR3nt: TGTGCCAGCAGCCATAGTGGTCCGGAGGACAGCCGGTACTTC
CDR3aa: CASSHSGPEDSRYF

j_gene: TRBJ2-2
d_gene: NA
v_gene: TRBV15
abundance: NA
CDR3nt: TGTGCCACCCTATCCCCCCCCGGGGAGCTGTTTTTT
CDR3aa: CATLSPPGELFF

j_gene: TRBJ2-7
d_gene: TRBD1
v_gene: TRBV4-2
abundance: many
CDR3nt: TGTGCCAGCAGCCACGGGACAGGATCCTACGAGCAGTACTTC
CDR3aa: CASSHGTGSYEQYF

j_gene: TRBJ2-7
d_gene: NA
v_gene: TRBV20-1
abundance: NA
CDR3nt: TGCAGTGCTAGACGAAGCAGGGTCCAAACCTACGAGCAGTACTTC
CDR3aa: CSARRSRVQTYEQYF

j_gene: TRBJ1-4
d_gene: NA
v_gene: TRBV7-8
abundance: NA
CDR3nt: TGTGCCAGCAGCCGTTACCCGGAAAAACTGTTTTTT
CDR3aa: CASSRYPEKLFF

j_gene: TRBJ2-3
d_gene: TRBD1
v_gene: TRBV29-1
abundance: many
CDR3nt: TGCAGCCTTCGGACAGGGATGGATACGCAGTATTTT
CDR3aa: CSLRTGMDTQYF

j_gene: TRBJ1-2
d_gene: NA
v_gene: TRBV7-9
abundance: NA
CDR3nt: TGTGCCAGCAGTAGGGTAAACTATGGCTACACCTTC
CDR3aa: CASSRVNYGYTF

j_gene: TRBJ2-7
d_gene: NA
v_gene: TRBV21-1
abundance: NA
CDR3nt: TGTGCCAGCAGCAAGGAAGAATACGAGCAGTACTTC
CDR3aa: CASSKEEYEQYF

j_gene: TRBJ2-3
d_gene: NA
v_gene: TRBV2
abundance: NA
CDR3nt: TGTGCCAGCAGTCGGGCGGGGTCAATCACAGATACGCAGTATTTT
CDR3aa: CASSRAGSITDTQYF

j_gene: TRBJ1-2
d_gene: NA
v_gene: TRBV20-1
abundance: NA
CDR3nt: TGCAGTGCTAGGGCGGGACAAAACTATGGCTACACCTTC
CDR3aa: CSARAGQNYGYTF

j_gene: TRBJ2-1
d_gene: TRBD2
v_gene: TRBV10-3
abundance: few
CDR3nt: TGTGCCATCAGTGCTAGCGGGAGTTCCTACAATGAGCAGTTCTTC
CDR3aa: CAISASGSSYNEQFF

j_gene: TRBJ2-5
d_gene: NA
v_gene: TRBV18
abundance: once
CDR3nt: TGTGCCAGCTCACAGGGACTTCCCAATGAGCAGTACTTC
CDR3aa: CASSQGLPNEQYF

j_gene: TRBJ1-5
d_gene: TRBD1
v_gene: TRBV28
abundance: NA
CDR3nt: TGTGCCAGCAGTCTACAAACAGGGGGGCGACAGCCCCAGCATTTT
CDR3aa: CASSLQTGGRQPQHF

j_gene: TRBJ1-2
d_gene: NA
v_gene: TRBV10-3
abundance: few
CDR3nt: TGTGCCATCAGGTTTATGTCGCAGTATGGCTACACCTTC
CDR3aa: CAIRFMSQYGYTF

j_gene: TRBJ2-5
d_gene: TRBD2
v_gene: TRBV5-1
abundance: NA
CDR3nt: TGCGCCAGCAAGCCTAGCGGGAGGCATGGAGAGACCCAGTACTTC
CDR3aa: CASKPSGRHGETQYF

j_gene: TRBJ1-2
d_gene: NA
v_gene: TRBV29-1
abundance: NA
CDR3nt: TGCAGCGTCGTTGTCGGGGGCGGCTACACCTTC
CDR3aa: CSVVVGGGYTF

j_gene: TRBJ2-5
d_gene: NA
v_gene: TRBV5-1
abundance: NA
CDR3nt: TGCGCCAGCAGCGAAGGAAACCAAGAGACCCAGTACTTC
CDR3aa: CASSEGNQETQYF

j_gene: TRBJ2-3
d_gene: NA
v_gene: TRBV7-3
abundance: few
CDR3nt: TGTGCCAGCGGCGCTGCAGGGGATACGCAGTATTTT
CDR3aa: CASGAAGDTQYF

j_gene: TRBJ2-7
d_gene: NA
v_gene: TRBV10-3
abundance: few
CDR3nt: TGTGCCATCTCTAAATCTTCCTACGAGCAGTACTTC
CDR3aa: CAISKSSYEQYF

j_gene: TRBJ2-7
d_gene: NA
v_gene: TRBV4-3
abundance: few
CDR3nt: TGCGCCAGCAGCCAAGCTTCAACCCCCTCCTACGAGCAGTACTTC
CDR3aa: CASSQASTPSYEQYF